The source of this T cell receptor (beta chain) is a study of identical twins. This clonotype came up a few times. Its antigen remains unidentified. Each CDR3 protein is one row after TCRdb ran MiXCR on the 5' RACE reads. There are roughly 700,000 distinct CDR3 sequences in the sample; less than 10% occur only once, and roughly 0.97% lies in the top ten. Study observations and caveats: Weaker excess sharing between twins was seen in beta out-of-frame sequences. The study based its conclusions on cross-sectional statistical analysis and did not follow the same donors.

CDR3 length: 14 amino acids. In germline, CDR1 is SGHDT, CDR2 YYEEEE. The V end lost 4 bases, the J end lost 0 bases, and 8 bases lay between the germline ends. The same sample was also studied in work on yellow fever vaccine responses in identical twins.

The J gene is TRBJ2-4, the V gene TRBV5-6; D is unresolved. The TCR was taken from a woman in her late teens or twenties in good health. Sequenced input: PBMCs. The chain's CDR3 is CASSLSGAKNIQYF. CDR3 coding DNA: TGTGCCAGCAGCCTGAGTGGAGCCAAAAACATTCAGTACTTC.